Described below is a single TCR beta chain sequence and its context. This specimen comes from a study of cytomegalovirus exposure and HLA in healthy donors. The PCR employed 60 Vbeta primers together with 13 Jbeta primers. The repertoire was sequenced with immunoSEQ multiplex PCR; TCRdb's copy has only in-frame clones and lacks some. The sample shows under 200,000 clones, and under 2.5% sits with its ten largest clones. The CDR3 has 16 amino acids. Germline V gene sequence: CDR1 LNHDA, CDR2 SQIVND (reference sequence). V shed 8 bases and J 1 base; nucleotides not matched to a gene: 11. This chain joins TRBV19 and TRBJ1-2, with 9 bases fitting TRBD1. Sequences were obtained from PBMCs. This clonotype was obtained from a man younger than 45 in good health and CMV-seronegative. In nucleotides, the CDR3 is TGTGCCAGTTATGACAGGGGGACACTCTATAACTATGGCTACACCTTC. Translated, it gives CASYDRGTLYNYGYTF.